This T cell receptor (beta chain) derives from a study of cytomegalovirus exposure and HLA in healthy donors. Both 60 Vbeta primers and 13 Jbeta primers went into the PCR. Clones were read by immunoSEQ multiplex PCR, and TCRdb kept only the in-frame ones, dropping some. The sample gives 85,000 to 100,000 clones, just under 85% of which show up once; 5.5% to 6.5% is in the top ten. CDR1 is SQVTM, CDR2 ANQGSEA, per germline. CDR3 length: 18 amino acids. The trim removed 0 bases at V and 0 bases at J, leaving 7 bases unmatched. This clone was recorded once. The chain has TRBV29-1 and TRBJ2-2; TRBD2 agrees at 10 bases. The clonotype was recovered from a woman in her late teens or twenties in good health and CMV-seropositive. The sequencing input was PBMCs. CDR3 in DNA: TGCAGCGTTGAAGAGTGGGAGCGGGGGGGCTCGAACACCGGGGAGCTGTTTTTT. Its protein is CSVEEWERGGSNTGELFF.